A selection of T cell receptor beta chains follows, all from one sample in a study of T-cell memory formation after mild COVID-19. TCRdb itself ran the 5' RACE reads through MiXCR, one entry per CDR3 protein. The repertoire holds about 260,000 distinct CDR3 sequences, with less than 9.5% as singletons. Sequencing used PBMCs or a T cell subset sorted from them (not recorded which). The receptors come from a man aged 18-30 years who had mild COVID-19 (a few samples of this study predate the infection). Cell type and time point are not known. Both conserved end residues are part of each CDR3. A D gene is named only where the DNA matches it firmly. A clone size is listed for some rows: how often the clone was seen (once, few, many), or a class if it is expanded.

len: 15; j_gene: TRBJ1-1; abundance: few; v_gene: TRBV2; d_gene: TRBD1; CDR3aa: CASSEIGGMNTEAFF; CDR3nt: TGTGCCAGCAGTGAAATAGGGGGCATGAACACTGAAGCTTTCTTT
len: 13; j_gene: TRBJ1-5; abundance: .; v_gene: TRBV19; d_gene: .; CDR3aa: CASSTQVVGPQHF; CDR3nt: TGTGCCAGTAGTACGCAGGTCGTAGGGCCCCAGCATTTT
len: 14; j_gene: TRBJ2-4; abundance: many; v_gene: TRBV20-1; d_gene: .; CDR3aa: CSARSSSAKNIQYF; CDR3nt: TGCAGTGCTAGAAGCTCCTCAGCCAAAAACATTCAGTACTTC
len: 15; j_gene: TRBJ1-4; abundance: .; v_gene: TRBV20-1; d_gene: .; CDR3aa: CSARDPGGSNEKLFF; CDR3nt: TGCAGTGCTAGAGATCCGGGGGGAAGTAATGAAAAACTGTTTTTT
len: 13; j_gene: TRBJ1-1; abundance: once; v_gene: TRBV3-1; d_gene: .; CDR3aa: CASSRGGETEAFF; CDR3nt: TGTGCCAGCAGCCGTGGGGGGGAAACTGAAGCTTTCTTT
len: 16; j_gene: TRBJ2-2; abundance: .; v_gene: TRBV5-6; d_gene: .; CDR3aa: CASSRLRGGHTGELFF; CDR3nt: TGTGCCAGCAGCCGTCTCAGGGGGGGCCACACCGGGGAGCTGTTTTTT
len: 12; j_gene: TRBJ2-4; abundance: many; v_gene: TRBV20-1; d_gene: .; CDR3aa: CSASRQAPIQYF; CDR3nt: TGCAGTGCTAGCAGACAGGCCCCCATTCAGTACTTC
len: 13; j_gene: TRBJ1-6; abundance: few; v_gene: TRBV10-1; d_gene: TRBD1; CDR3aa: CASRGQGDSPLHF; CDR3nt: TGCGCCAGCAGGGGACAGGGGGATTCACCCCTCCACTTT
len: 16; j_gene: TRBJ2-2; abundance: .; v_gene: TRBV15; d_gene: .; CDR3aa: CATSRVPDLNTGELFF; CDR3nt: TGTGCCACCAGCAGAGTCCCGGACTTGAACACCGGGGAGCTGTTTTTT
len: 15; j_gene: TRBJ1-5; abundance: many; v_gene: TRBV7-2; d_gene: .; CDR3aa: CASSSRQAPGQPQHF; CDR3nt: TGTGCCAGCAGCAGCAGACAGGCACCGGGACAGCCCCAGCATTTT
len: 13; j_gene: TRBJ1-1; abundance: .; v_gene: TRBV7-6; d_gene: TRBD1; CDR3aa: CASSRDRMAEAFF; CDR3nt: TGTGCCAGCAGCCGGGACAGGATGGCTGAAGCTTTCTTT
len: 15; j_gene: TRBJ2-3; abundance: .; v_gene: TRBV7-2; d_gene: TRBD1; CDR3aa: CASSWDRESTDTQYF; CDR3nt: TGTGCCAGCAGCTGGGACAGGGAAAGCACAGATACGCAGTATTTT
len: 15; j_gene: TRBJ2-7; abundance: .; v_gene: TRBV7-9; d_gene: TRBD1; CDR3aa: CASSARDRATFEQYF; CDR3nt: TGTGCCAGCAGCGCGAGGGACAGGGCTACGTTCGAGCAGTACTTC
len: 15; j_gene: TRBJ1-1; abundance: many; v_gene: TRBV12-3/TRBV12-4; d_gene: .; CDR3aa: CASSTLGGLNTEAFF; CDR3nt: TGTGCCAGCAGTACCCTGGGGGGTCTGAACACTGAAGCTTTCTTT
len: 17; j_gene: TRBJ1-6; abundance: once; v_gene: TRBV6-2/TRBV6-3; d_gene: .; CDR3aa: CASSYSTVSSYNSPLHF; CDR3nt: TGTGCCAGCAGTTACTCGACAGTAAGCTCCTATAATTCACCCCTCCACTTT
len: 14; j_gene: TRBJ1-1; abundance: .; v_gene: TRBV18; d_gene: .; CDR3aa: CASSQDEESTEAFF; CDR3nt: TGTGCCAGCTCACAAGACGAAGAGAGCACTGAAGCTTTCTTT
len: 13; j_gene: TRBJ2-2; abundance: few; v_gene: TRBV29-1; d_gene: .; CDR3aa: CSVTGRSLRELFF; CDR3nt: TGCAGCGTTACAGGACGGAGCCTCCGGGAGCTGTTTTTT
len: 15; j_gene: TRBJ2-2; abundance: .; v_gene: TRBV7-9; d_gene: TRBD1; CDR3aa: CASSPQGTEIGELFF; CDR3nt: TGTGCCAGCAGCCCGCAAGGGACAGAGATCGGGGAGCTGTTTTTT
len: 14; j_gene: TRBJ2-7; abundance: many; v_gene: TRBV7-8; d_gene: TRBD1; CDR3aa: CASSVGQGAYEQYF; CDR3nt: TGTGCCAGCAGCGTCGGACAGGGTGCCTACGAGCAGTACTTC
len: 17; j_gene: TRBJ2-2; abundance: .; v_gene: TRBV15; d_gene: .; CDR3aa: CATSRDRDARNTGELFF; CDR3nt: TGTGCCACCAGCAGAGATCGGGACGCCCGAAACACCGGGGAGCTGTTTTTT
len: 13; j_gene: TRBJ1-1; abundance: .; v_gene: TRBV6-2/TRBV6-3; d_gene: .; CDR3aa: CASRGAGWSSAFF; CDR3nt: TGTGCCAGCAGAGGGGCTGGCTGGTCGTCAGCTTTCTTT
len: 14; j_gene: TRBJ1-1; abundance: many; v_gene: TRBV20-1; d_gene: .; CDR3aa: CSARPWPGNTEAFF; CDR3nt: TGCAGTGCTAGACCTTGGCCGGGGAACACTGAAGCTTTCTTT
len: 14; j_gene: TRBJ1-2; abundance: many; v_gene: TRBV20-1; d_gene: TRBD1; CDR3aa: CSARVPTGNYGYTF; CDR3nt: TGCAGTGCTAGAGTCCCGACAGGGAACTATGGCTACACCTTC
len: 17; j_gene: TRBJ2-6; abundance: few; v_gene: TRBV20-1; d_gene: .; CDR3aa: CSASAAGESSGANVLTF; CDR3nt: TGCAGTGCTAGTGCGGCAGGGGAGAGCTCTGGGGCCAACGTCCTGACTTTC
len: 13; j_gene: TRBJ1-2; abundance: few; v_gene: TRBV4-1; d_gene: .; CDR3aa: CASAALGNYGYTF; CDR3nt: TGCGCCAGCGCCGCGTTGGGGAACTATGGCTACACCTTC
len: 18; j_gene: TRBJ2-3; abundance: few; v_gene: TRBV9; d_gene: .; CDR3aa: CASSVASGTETLTDTQYF; CDR3nt: TGTGCCAGCAGCGTAGCTTCCGGGACCGAGACGTTGACAGATACGCAGTATTTT
len: 15; j_gene: TRBJ1-3; abundance: few; v_gene: TRBV7-2; d_gene: .; CDR3aa: CASSSPGGSGNTIYF; CDR3nt: TGTGCCAGCAGCTCCCCGGGGGGCTCTGGAAACACCATATATTTT
len: 17; j_gene: TRBJ2-3; abundance: .; v_gene: TRBV5-1; d_gene: .; CDR3aa: CASSVGGAGLSTDTQYF; CDR3nt: TGCGCCAGCAGCGTTGGGGGGGCCGGACTAAGCACAGATACGCAGTATTTT
len: 14; j_gene: TRBJ1-2; abundance: many; v_gene: TRBV27; d_gene: .; CDR3aa: CASSPQGSGYGYTF; CDR3nt: TGTGCCAGCAGTCCACAGGGCTCGGGCTATGGCTACACCTTC
len: 16; j_gene: TRBJ2-1; abundance: .; v_gene: TRBV7-3; d_gene: TRBD1; CDR3aa: CASSPVDRAGYNEQFF; CDR3nt: TGTGCCAGCAGCCCGGTGGACAGGGCGGGTTACAATGAGCAGTTCTTC
len: 12; j_gene: TRBJ1-1; abundance: many; v_gene: TRBV6-2/TRBV6-3; d_gene: .; CDR3aa: CASTTGGTEAFF; CDR3nt: TGTGCCAGCACTACGGGGGGCACTGAAGCTTTCTTT
len: 14; j_gene: TRBJ2-7; abundance: .; v_gene: TRBV4-1; d_gene: .; CDR3aa: CASSASDNAYEQYF; CDR3nt: TGCGCCAGCAGCGCCTCGGACAACGCCTACGAGCAGTACTTC
len: 13; j_gene: TRBJ2-7; abundance: many; v_gene: TRBV5-1; d_gene: .; CDR3aa: CASSGDSSYEQYF; CDR3nt: TGCGCCAGCAGCGGAGACAGTTCCTACGAGCAGTACTTC
len: 17; j_gene: TRBJ2-3; abundance: many; v_gene: TRBV6-2/TRBV6-3; d_gene: .; CDR3aa: CASIPPQGTDTGDTQYF; CDR3nt: TGTGCCAGCATTCCGCCCCAGGGTACCGACACAGGAGATACGCAGTATTTT
len: 18; j_gene: TRBJ2-3; abundance: few; v_gene: TRBV4-1; d_gene: TRBD2; CDR3aa: CASSGRLAGGRSTDTQYF; CDR3nt: TGCGCCAGCAGCGGTCGACTAGCGGGGGGCCGCAGCACAGATACGCAGTATTTT
len: 15; j_gene: TRBJ2-3; abundance: many; v_gene: TRBV5-1; d_gene: TRBD2; CDR3aa: CASSITSGGTDTQYF; CDR3nt: TGCGCCAGCAGCATAACTAGCGGGGGGACAGATACGCAGTATTTT
len: 17; j_gene: TRBJ2-4; abundance: few; v_gene: TRBV7-2; d_gene: TRBD1; CDR3aa: CASSSKTQGLTKNIQYF; CDR3nt: TGTGCCAGCAGCTCTAAGACACAGGGGTTAACCAAAAACATTCAGTACTTC
len: 16; j_gene: TRBJ2-1; abundance: many; v_gene: TRBV28; d_gene: TRBD2; CDR3aa: CASSPPPSGGTHEQFF; CDR3nt: TGTGCCAGCAGTCCCCCCCCTAGCGGGGGGACCCATGAGCAGTTCTTC
len: 16; j_gene: TRBJ2-1; abundance: few; v_gene: TRBV6-2/TRBV6-3; d_gene: .; CDR3aa: CASRKSLDGTYNEQFF; CDR3nt: TGTGCCAGCCGAAAATCCCTGGACGGTACCTACAATGAGCAGTTCTTC
len: 15; j_gene: TRBJ2-7; abundance: .; v_gene: TRBV7-3; d_gene: .; CDR3aa: CASSLTGGSSYEQYF; CDR3nt: TGTGCCAGCAGTTTGACAGGCGGTAGCTCCTACGAGCAGTACTTC
len: 14; j_gene: TRBJ1-4; abundance: few; v_gene: TRBV12-3/TRBV12-4; d_gene: .; CDR3aa: CASSFGSTNEKLFF; CDR3nt: TGTGCCAGCAGCTTTGGATCAACTAATGAAAAACTGTTTTTT
len: 14; j_gene: TRBJ1-1; abundance: .; v_gene: TRBV6-2/TRBV6-3; d_gene: .; CDR3aa: CASTPLREKTEAFF; CDR3nt: TGTGCCAGCACCCCTCTCAGGGAAAAAACTGAAGCTTTCTTT